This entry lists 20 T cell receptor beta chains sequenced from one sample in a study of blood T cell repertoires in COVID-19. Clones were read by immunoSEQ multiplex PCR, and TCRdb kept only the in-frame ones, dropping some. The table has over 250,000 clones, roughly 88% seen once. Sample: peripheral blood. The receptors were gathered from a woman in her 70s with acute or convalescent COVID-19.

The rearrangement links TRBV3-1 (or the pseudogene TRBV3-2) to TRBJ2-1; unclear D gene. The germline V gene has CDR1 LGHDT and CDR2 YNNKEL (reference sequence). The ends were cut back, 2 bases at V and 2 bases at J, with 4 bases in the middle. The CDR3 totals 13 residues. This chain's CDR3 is CASSQSAYNEQFF. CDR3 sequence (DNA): TGTGCCAGCAGCCAATCAGCCTACAATGAGCAGTTCTTC.

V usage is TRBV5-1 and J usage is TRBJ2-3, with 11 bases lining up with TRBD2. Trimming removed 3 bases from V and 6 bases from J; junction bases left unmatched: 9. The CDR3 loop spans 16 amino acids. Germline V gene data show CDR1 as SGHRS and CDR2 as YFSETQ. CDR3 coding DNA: TGCGCCAGCAGCTCAAATAGCGGGGGGGCAGCTGATACGCAGTATTTT. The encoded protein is CASSSNSGGAADTQYF.

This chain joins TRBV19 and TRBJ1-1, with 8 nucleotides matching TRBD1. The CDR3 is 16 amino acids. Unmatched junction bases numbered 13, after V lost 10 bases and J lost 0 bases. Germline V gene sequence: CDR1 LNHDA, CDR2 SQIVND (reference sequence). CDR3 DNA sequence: TGTGCCACATTACGCGAGTCACAGGGGGTGAACACTGAAGCTTTCTTT. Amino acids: CATLRESQGVNTEAFF.

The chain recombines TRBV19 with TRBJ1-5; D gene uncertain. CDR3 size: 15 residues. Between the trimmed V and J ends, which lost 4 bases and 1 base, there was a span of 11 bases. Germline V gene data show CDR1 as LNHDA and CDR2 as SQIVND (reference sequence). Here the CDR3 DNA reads TGTGCCAGTAGTAAGGAGGGATGGAGCAATCAGCCCCAGCATTTT. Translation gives CASSKEGWSNQPQHF.

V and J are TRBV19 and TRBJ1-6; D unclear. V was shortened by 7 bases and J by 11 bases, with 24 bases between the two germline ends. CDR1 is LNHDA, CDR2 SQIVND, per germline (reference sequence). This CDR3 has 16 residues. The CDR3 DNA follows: TGTGCCAGTACCCACCGCCCCCCGAGCGGGAATCCACCCCTCCACTTT. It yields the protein CASTHRPPSGNPPLHF.

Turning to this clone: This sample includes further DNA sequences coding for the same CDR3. This CDR3 is CASSQGLAGTYEQYF. CDR3 DNA: TGTGCCAGCAGCCAAGGGCTAGCGGGTACTTACGAGCAGTACTTC. The chain uses TRBV4-2 and TRBJ2-7; 8 nucleotides line up with TRBD2. CDR1 and CDR2 from the germline V gene are LGHNA and YNFKEQ. V was clipped by 1 base and J by 4 bases; unmatched bases: 6. The CDR3 has 15 amino acids.

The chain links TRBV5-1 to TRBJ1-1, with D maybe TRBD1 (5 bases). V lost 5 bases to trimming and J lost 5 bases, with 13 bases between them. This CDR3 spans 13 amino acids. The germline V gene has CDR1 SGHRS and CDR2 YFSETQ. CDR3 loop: CASRVGEGTEAFF. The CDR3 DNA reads TGCGCCAGCAGAGTCGGGGAGGGGACTGAAGCTTTCTTT.

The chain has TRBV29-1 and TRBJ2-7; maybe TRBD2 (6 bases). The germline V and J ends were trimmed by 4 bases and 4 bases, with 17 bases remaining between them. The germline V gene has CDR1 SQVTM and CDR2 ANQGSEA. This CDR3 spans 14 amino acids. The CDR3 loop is CSVVGLIGRYEQYF. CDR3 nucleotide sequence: TGCAGCGTTGTTGGACTAATCGGAAGGTACGAGCAGTACTTC.

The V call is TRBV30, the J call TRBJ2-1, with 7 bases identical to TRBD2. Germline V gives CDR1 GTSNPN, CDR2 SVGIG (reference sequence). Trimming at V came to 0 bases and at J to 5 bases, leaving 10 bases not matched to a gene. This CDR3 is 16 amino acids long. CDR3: CAWSVHSSGDDNEQFF. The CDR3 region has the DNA TGTGCCTGGAGTGTCCACTCTAGCGGAGACGACAATGAGCAGTTCTTC.

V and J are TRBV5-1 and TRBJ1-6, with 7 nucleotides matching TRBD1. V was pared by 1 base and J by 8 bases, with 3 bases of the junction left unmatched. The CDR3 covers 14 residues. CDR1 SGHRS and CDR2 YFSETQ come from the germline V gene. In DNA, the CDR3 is TGCGCCAGCAGCTTGTGGGGACAGTATTCACCCCTCCACTTT. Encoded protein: CASSLWGQYSPLHF.

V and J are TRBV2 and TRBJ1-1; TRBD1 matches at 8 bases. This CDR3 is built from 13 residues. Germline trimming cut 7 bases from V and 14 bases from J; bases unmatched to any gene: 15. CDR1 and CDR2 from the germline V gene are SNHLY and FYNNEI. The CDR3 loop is CASTGTGSSREFF. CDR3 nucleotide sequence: TGTGCCAGCACCGGGACAGGCTCGTCTCGGGAATTCTTT.

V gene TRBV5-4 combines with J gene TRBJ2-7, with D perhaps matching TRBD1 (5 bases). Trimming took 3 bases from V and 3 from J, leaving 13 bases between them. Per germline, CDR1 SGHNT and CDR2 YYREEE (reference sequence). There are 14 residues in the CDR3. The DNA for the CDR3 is TGTGCCAGCAGCTCCGACAAGGGGAACTACGAGCAGTACTTC. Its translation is CASSSDKGNYEQYF.

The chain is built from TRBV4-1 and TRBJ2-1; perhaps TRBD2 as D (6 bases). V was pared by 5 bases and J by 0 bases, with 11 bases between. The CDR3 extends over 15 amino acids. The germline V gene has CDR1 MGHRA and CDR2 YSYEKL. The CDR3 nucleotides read TGCGCCAGCAGCGGAGGGGCCGGCTCCTACAATGAGCAGTTCTTC. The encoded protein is CASSGGAGSYNEQFF.

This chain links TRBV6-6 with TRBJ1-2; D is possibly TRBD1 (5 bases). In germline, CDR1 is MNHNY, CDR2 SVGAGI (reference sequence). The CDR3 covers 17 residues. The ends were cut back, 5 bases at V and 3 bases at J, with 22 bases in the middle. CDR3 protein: CASSRSGVGYGDYGYTF. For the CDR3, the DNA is TGTGCCAGCAGTCGCTCGGGGGTAGGGTATGGGGACTATGGCTACACCTTC.

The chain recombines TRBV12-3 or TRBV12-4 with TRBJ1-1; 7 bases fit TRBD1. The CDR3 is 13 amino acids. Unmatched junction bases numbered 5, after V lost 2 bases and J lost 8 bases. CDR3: CASSLKSRGEAFF. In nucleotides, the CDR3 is TGTGCCAGCAGTTTAAAATCCAGGGGGGAAGCTTTCTTT.

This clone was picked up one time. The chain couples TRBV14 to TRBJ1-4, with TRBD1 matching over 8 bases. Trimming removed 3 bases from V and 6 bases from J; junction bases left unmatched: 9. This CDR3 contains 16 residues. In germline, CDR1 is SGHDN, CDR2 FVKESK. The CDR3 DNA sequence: TGTGCCAGCAGCCAGTTTGGGAGACAGGGGCATGAAAAACTGTTTTTT. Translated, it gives CASSQFGRQGHEKLFF. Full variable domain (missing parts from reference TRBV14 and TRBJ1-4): EAGVTQFPSHSVIEKGQTVTLRCDPISGHDNLYWYRRVMGKEIKFLLHFVKESKQDESGMPNNRFLAERTGGTYSTLKVQPAELEDSGVYFCASSQFGRQGHEKLFFGSGTQLSVL.

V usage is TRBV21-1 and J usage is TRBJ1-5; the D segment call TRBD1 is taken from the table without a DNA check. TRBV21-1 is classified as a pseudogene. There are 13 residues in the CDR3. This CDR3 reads CASPQGGNQPQHF. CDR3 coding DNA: TGTGCCAGCCCACAGGGGGGTAATCAGCCCCAGCATTTT.

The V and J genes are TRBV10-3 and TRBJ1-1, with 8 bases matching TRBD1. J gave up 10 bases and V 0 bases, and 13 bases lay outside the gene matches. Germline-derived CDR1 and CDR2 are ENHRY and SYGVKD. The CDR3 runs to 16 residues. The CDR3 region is CAISESITGGLKRAFF. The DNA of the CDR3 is TGTGCCATCAGTGAGTCGATTACAGGGGGGCTCAAAAGAGCTTTCTTT.

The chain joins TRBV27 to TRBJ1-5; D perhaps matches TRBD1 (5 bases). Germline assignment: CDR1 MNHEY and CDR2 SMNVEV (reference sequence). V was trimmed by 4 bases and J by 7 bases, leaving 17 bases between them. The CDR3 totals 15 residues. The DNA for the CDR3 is TGTGCCAGCAGTTCCCTCGGGGGGGGACGGCAGCCCCAGCATTTT. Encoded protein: CASSSLGGGRQPQHF.

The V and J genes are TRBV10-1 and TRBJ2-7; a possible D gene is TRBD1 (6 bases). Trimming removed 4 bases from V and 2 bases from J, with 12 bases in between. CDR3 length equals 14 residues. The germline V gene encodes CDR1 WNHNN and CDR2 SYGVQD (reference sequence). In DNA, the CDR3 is TGCGCCAGCAGTGGAACAAGGGGGACCTACGAGCAGTACTTC. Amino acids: CASSGTRGTYEQYF.